The rows below give T cell receptor beta chains drawn from one sample of a study of early T cells in non-severe SARS-CoV-2 infection. MiXCR was run by TCRdb on the 5' RACE reads, yielding one entry per CDR3 protein. The data hold about 110,000 distinct CDR3 sequences, with 9% to 13% observed a single time. Sequenced material: whole blood. The source of these receptors is an adult who was a healthcare worker with PCR-confirmed SARS-CoV-2 infection or an uninfected control (not recorded which). Each CDR3 is given with its conserved first and last residue. D genes are given only for firm matches. The size entry is marked missing in some rows and otherwise reads once, few, many or a size class.

NA TRBJ2-2 TRBV21-1 few CASTLAGDNANTGELFF TGTGCCAGCACCCTAGCGGGGGATAACGCGAACACCGGGGAGCTGTTTTTT
TRBD1 TRBJ1-4 TRBV5-1 many CASSWTGGAREKLFF TGCGCCAGCAGCTGGACAGGGGGCGCGAGAGAAAAACTGTTTTTT
TRBD2 TRBJ2-7 TRBV12-3/TRBV12-4 NA CASSPTSVNYEQYF TGTGCCAGCAGTCCGACTAGCGTCAACTACGAGCAGTACTTC
NA TRBJ2-3 TRBV12-3/TRBV12-4 many CASSFRASTDTQYF TGTGCCAGCAGTTTTCGGGCTAGCACAGATACGCAGTATTTT
TRBD2 TRBJ2-7 TRBV2 few CASSGGLAEIKTTYEQYF TGTGCCAGCAGCGGGGGACTAGCGGAGATTAAGACTACCTACGAGCAGTACTTC
NA TRBJ1-3 TRBV29-1 few CSVTTGPSSGNTIYF TGCAGCGTTACCACAGGGCCGTCCTCTGGAAACACCATATATTTT
NA TRBJ2-3 TRBV6-5 NA CASSTTGSRSTDTQYF TGTGCCAGCAGTACCACCGGCTCACGTAGCACAGATACGCAGTATTTT
TRBD2 TRBJ2-2 TRBV30 few CAWEPGVSGRRSNTGELFF TGTGCCTGGGAGCCGGGAGTTAGCGGGCGGCGCTCGAACACCGGGGAGCTGTTTTTT
NA TRBJ1-1 TRBV3-1 NA CASRIQLTNTEAFF TGTGCCAGCAGGATACAGCTTACGAACACTGAAGCTTTCTTT
NA TRBJ2-3 TRBV29-1 many CSVASSGADTQYF TGCAGCGTGGCCAGTTCCGGGGCAGATACGCAGTATTTT
NA TRBJ2-1 TRBV7-3 many CASADGSGNEQFF TGTGCCAGCGCCGATGGGTCGGGCAATGAGCAGTTCTTC
NA TRBJ2-4 TRBV6-1 few CASTRDPAGAKNIQYF TGTGCCAGCACCCGGGACCCGGCGGGAGCCAAAAACATTCAGTACTTC
TRBD1 TRBJ1-1 TRBV28 few CASSPGDRRWNTEAFF TGTGCCAGCAGTCCCGGGGACAGGCGGTGGAACACTGAAGCTTTCTTT
NA TRBJ2-1 TRBV7-2 once CASTLGPGEGEQFF TGTGCCAGCACCCTTGGACCGGGAGAGGGGGAGCAGTTCTTC
NA TRBJ1-1 TRBV27 few CASSLFGMNTEAFF TGTGCCAGCAGTTTATTCGGTATGAACACTGAAGCTTTCTTT
NA TRBJ1-5 TRBV6-5 many CASSRGRSNQPQHF TGTGCCAGCAGTCGCGGTAGGAGCAATCAGCCCCAGCATTTT
NA TRBJ2-3 TRBV6-5 NA CAGSYWGQPSSTDTQYF TGTGCCGGCAGTTACTGGGGGCAGCCTTCTAGCACAGATACGCAGTATTTT
NA TRBJ1-1 TRBV2 many CASSAREDTEAFF TGTGCCAGCAGTGCCCGTGAGGACACTGAAGCTTTCTTT
TRBD1 TRBJ2-7 TRBV29-1 many CSVLKLIPGQRNYEQYF TGCAGCGTCCTCAAGCTGATTCCGGGACAGAGAAACTACGAGCAGTACTTC
NA TRBJ1-3 TRBV13 few CASSLRGGRVSGNTIYF TGTGCCAGCAGCTTGCGAGGCGGGCGGGTTTCTGGAAACACCATATATTTT
NA TRBJ2-1 TRBV10-3 many CAISGVNEQFF TGTGCCATCAGTGGGGTCAATGAGCAGTTCTTC
NA TRBJ2-7 TRBV25-1 NA CASRPPGQGNEQYF TGTGCCAGCAGGCCCCCAGGGCAGGGGAACGAGCAGTACTTC
NA TRBJ2-7 TRBV29-1 many CSVRDYTPSYEQYF TGCAGCGTTCGTGACTATACCCCTTCGTACGAGCAGTACTTC
NA TRBJ1-1 TRBV29-1 NA CSVVGPPATEAFF TGCAGCGTTGTGGGACCTCCGGCGACTGAAGCTTTCTTT
NA TRBJ1-1 TRBV6-5 many CASSLRANTEAFF TGTGCCAGCAGTTTAAGGGCGAACACTGAAGCTTTCTTT
TRBD2 TRBJ2-6 TRBV20-1 few CSASERGLSGANVLTF TGCAGTGCTAGCGAGCGGGGCCTCTCTGGGGCCAACGTCCTGACTTTC
TRBD1 TRBJ1-1 TRBV2 few CASRRQGQDTEAFF TGTGCCAGCAGACGACAGGGACAGGACACTGAAGCTTTCTTT
NA TRBJ1-4 TRBV3-1 NA CASSQPGALREKLFF TGTGCCAGCAGCCAACCAGGGGCATTGAGGGAAAAACTGTTTTTT
NA TRBJ1-2 TRBV7-2 few CASSLDGGQGANYGYTF TGTGCCAGCAGCTTAGATGGGGGGCAAGGAGCTAACTATGGCTACACCTTC
TRBD2 TRBJ2-7 TRBV29-1 few CSVGTSGSSYEQYF TGCAGCGTTGGGACTAGCGGGAGCTCCTACGAGCAGTACTTC
NA TRBJ2-7 TRBV11-1 many CASSHPRDGFSYEQYF TGTGCCAGCAGCCACCCGCGTGATGGATTCTCCTACGAGCAGTACTTC
NA TRBJ2-4 TRBV12-3/TRBV12-4 many CASSLAHQALAKNIQYF TGTGCCAGCAGTTTAGCGCACCAGGCACTAGCCAAAAACATTCAGTACTTC
NA TRBJ1-2 TRBV27 many CASSLVGNYGYTF TGTGCCAGCAGTTTAGTGGGGAACTATGGCTACACCTTC
NA TRBJ2-1 TRBV29-1 few CSVEDRQGSYNEQFF TGCAGCGTTGAAGATCGCCAGGGGTCCTACAATGAGCAGTTCTTC
NA TRBJ1-1 TRBV29-1 few CSVEARGNTEAFF TGCAGCGTTGAGGCCAGGGGGAACACTGAAGCTTTCTTT
NA TRBJ1-5 TRBV5-5 NA CASSFADASNQPQHF TGTGCCAGCAGCTTCGCGGATGCTAGCAATCAGCCCCAGCATTTT
TRBD1 TRBJ2-7 TRBV3-1 NA CASSQGVRQGGDEQYF TGTGCCAGCAGCCAAGGCGTGCGACAGGGGGGCGACGAGCAGTACTTC
TRBD2 TRBJ2-2 TRBV7-3 many CASSPTSAGELFF TGTGCCAGCAGCCCTACTAGCGCCGGGGAGCTGTTTTTT
NA TRBJ2-1 TRBV29-1 few CSVVFISSYNEQFF TGCAGCGTTGTTTTCATCAGCTCCTACAATGAGCAGTTCTTC
TRBD1 TRBJ2-1 TRBV6-6 NA CASSYILGQGSDNEQFF TGTGCCAGCAGTTATATCCTGGGACAGGGGTCCGACAATGAGCAGTTCTTC
TRBD1 TRBJ1-2 TRBV29-1 NA CSVGQGSYGYTF TGCAGCGTCGGACAGGGAAGTTATGGCTACACCTTC
TRBD1 TRBJ1-2 TRBV6-6 few CASSQPPDRGYYGYTF TGTGCCAGCAGTCAACCCCCCGACAGGGGTTACTATGGCTACACCTTC
NA TRBJ2-1 TRBV6-4 NA CATNDTSPSSEQFF TGTGCCACCAATGACACTAGCCCCTCTAGCGAGCAGTTCTTC
NA TRBJ2-7 TRBV6-6 few CASSYLTETYEQYF TGTGCCAGCAGTTACTTGACAGAAACCTACGAGCAGTACTTC